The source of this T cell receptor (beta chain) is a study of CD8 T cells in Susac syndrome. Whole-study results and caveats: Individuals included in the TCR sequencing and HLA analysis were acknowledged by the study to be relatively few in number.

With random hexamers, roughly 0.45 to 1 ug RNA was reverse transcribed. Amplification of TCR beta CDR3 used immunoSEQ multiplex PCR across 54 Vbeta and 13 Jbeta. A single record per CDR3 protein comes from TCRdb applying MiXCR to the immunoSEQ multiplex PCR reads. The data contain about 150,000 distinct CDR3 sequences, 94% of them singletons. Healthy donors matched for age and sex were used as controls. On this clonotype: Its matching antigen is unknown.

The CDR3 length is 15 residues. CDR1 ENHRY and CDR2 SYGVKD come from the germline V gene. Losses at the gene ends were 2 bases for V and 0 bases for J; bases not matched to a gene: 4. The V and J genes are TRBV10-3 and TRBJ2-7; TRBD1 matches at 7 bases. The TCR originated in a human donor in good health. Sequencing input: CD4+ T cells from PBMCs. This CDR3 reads CAISEKGAISYEQYF. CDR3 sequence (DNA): TGTGCCATCAGTGAGAAGGGGGCGATCTCCTACGAGCAGTACTTC.